These T cell receptor beta chains were read from a single sample in a study of human T cells and chemical hapten exposure. TCRdb re-called the RACE reads with MiXCR, one entry per CDR3 protein. This sample has over 50,000 distinct CDR3 sequences, with 8.5% to 10% found just once. The sample was whole blood, taken in connection with sensitization to the hapten diphenylcyclopropenone (DPC). All receptors come from a woman in her 30s with alopecia areata. Some clones in this sample may be carry-over from other donors' samples. CDR3s include the opening cysteine and the closing phenylalanine or tryptophan. The order of the fields is CDR3 protein, CDR3 DNA, J gene, clone size, D gene, V gene. A D gene is named only where the DNA matches it firmly. Size tells how often a clone was seen (once, few, many) or the class of an expanded clone, and some rows leave it out.

CASSLNGALSEKLFF | TGCGCCAGCAGCTTGAATGGGGCCTTGAGTGAAAAACTGTTTTTT | TRBJ1-4 | few | - | TRBV5-1
CASSQDEASVAYEQYF | TGCGCCAGCAGCCAAGACGAGGCTAGCGTAGCCTACGAGCAGTACTTC | TRBJ2-7 | - | - | TRBV4-3
CASSLLAGGSNEQFF | TGTGCCAGCAGCTTGCTAGCGGGGGGGAGCAATGAGCAGTTCTTC | TRBJ2-1 | few | TRBD2 | TRBV7-9
CASSLGGTGTEAFF | TGCGCCAGCAGCTTGGGAGGGACGGGCACTGAAGCTTTCTTT | TRBJ1-1 | - | - | TRBV5-1
CSVEVWVGGYTF | TGCAGCGTTGAAGTCTGGGTTGGTGGCTACACCTTC | TRBJ1-2 | - | - | TRBV29-1
CASKVLGLRLAGLRQETQYF | TGTGCTAGTAAGGTGTTAGGCCTGCGGCTAGCGGGTTTAAGACAAGAGACCCAGTACTTC | TRBJ2-5 | many | TRBD2 | TRBV12-5
CASSGQNTEAFF | TGTGCCAGCAGCGGACAGAACACTGAAGCTTTCTTT | TRBJ1-1 | few | - | TRBV27
CSVELGGGRYQETQYF | TGCAGCGTTGAGTTGGGCGGGGGACGGTACCAAGAGACCCAGTACTTC | TRBJ2-5 | few | TRBD2 | TRBV29-1
CASSIGGSRNEQFF | TGTGCCAGCAGTATTGGGGGCTCTCGGAATGAGCAGTTCTTC | TRBJ2-1 | few | - | TRBV6-2/TRBV6-3
CASRGDTTYEQYF | TGTGCCAGCAGGGGGGATACTACCTACGAGCAGTACTTC | TRBJ2-7 | many | - | TRBV12-3/TRBV12-4
CASSPTGTNPGANVLTF | TGCGCCAGCAGCCCGACTGGTACCAATCCTGGGGCCAACGTCCTGACTTTC | TRBJ2-6 | few | - | TRBV5-1
CASNLYGLAGVRKEDTQYF | TGTGCCAGCAACTTATACGGGCTAGCGGGGGTTAGGAAGGAAGATACGCAGTATTTT | TRBJ2-3 | many | TRBD2 | TRBV11-2
CASITDGSNQPQHF | TGTGCCAGCATCACGGACGGAAGCAATCAGCCCCAGCATTTT | TRBJ1-5 | many | - | TRBV28
CASSTGTSGGTYNEQFF | TGTGCCAGCAGTACTGGGACTAGCGGGGGGACATACAATGAGCAGTTCTTC | TRBJ2-1 | many | TRBD2 | TRBV28
CSVGERSYNEQFF | TGCAGCGTGGGAGAACGCTCCTACAATGAGCAGTTCTTC | TRBJ2-1 | many | - | TRBV29-1
CASSPLRQGRSNQPQHF | TGTGCCAGCAGTCCCCTTAGACAGGGACGAAGCAATCAGCCCCAGCATTTT | TRBJ1-5 | few | TRBD1 | TRBV6-2/TRBV6-3
CASSPTGTGETQYF | TGTGCCAGCAGTCCAACTGGGACAGGGGAGACCCAGTACTTC | TRBJ2-5 | - | TRBD1 | TRBV27
CASAQTGVTEAFF | TGTGCCAGCGCCCAGACAGGGGTCACTGAAGCTTTCTTT | TRBJ1-1 | - | TRBD1 | TRBV3-1